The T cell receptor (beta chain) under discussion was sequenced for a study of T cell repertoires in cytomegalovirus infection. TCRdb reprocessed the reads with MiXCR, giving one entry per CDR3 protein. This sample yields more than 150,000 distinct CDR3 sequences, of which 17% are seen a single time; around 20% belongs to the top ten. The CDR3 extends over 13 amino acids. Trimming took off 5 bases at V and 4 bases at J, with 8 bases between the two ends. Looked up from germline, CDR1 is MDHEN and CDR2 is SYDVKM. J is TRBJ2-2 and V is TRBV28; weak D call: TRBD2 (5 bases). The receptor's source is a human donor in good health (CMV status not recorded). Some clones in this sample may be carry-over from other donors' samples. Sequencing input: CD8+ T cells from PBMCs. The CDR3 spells CASSGLGTGELFF. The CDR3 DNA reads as TGTGCCAGCAGTGGACTTGGCACCGGGGAGCTGTTTTTT.